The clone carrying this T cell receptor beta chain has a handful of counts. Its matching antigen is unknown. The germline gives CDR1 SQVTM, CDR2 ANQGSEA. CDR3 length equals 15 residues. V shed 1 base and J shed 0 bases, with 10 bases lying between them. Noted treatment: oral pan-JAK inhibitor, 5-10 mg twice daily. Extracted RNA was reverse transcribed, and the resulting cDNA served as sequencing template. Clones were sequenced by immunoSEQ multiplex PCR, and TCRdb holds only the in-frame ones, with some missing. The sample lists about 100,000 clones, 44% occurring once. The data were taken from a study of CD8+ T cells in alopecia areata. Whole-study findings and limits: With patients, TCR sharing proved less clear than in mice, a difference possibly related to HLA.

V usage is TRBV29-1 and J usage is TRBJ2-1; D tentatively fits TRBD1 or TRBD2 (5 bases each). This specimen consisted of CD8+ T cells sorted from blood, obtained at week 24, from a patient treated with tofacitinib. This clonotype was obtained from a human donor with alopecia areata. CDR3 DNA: TGCAGCGTTGAAGTTAAGGGGAGCTCCTACAATGAGCAGTTCTTC. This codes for CSVEVKGSSYNEQFF.